The 18 T cell receptor beta chains given below trace back to one sample, sequenced in a study of blood T cells in healthy people across ages. A second PCR, run for about 7 to 11 cycles, used a sample-barcoded 5' primer plus a J-beta primer mix. TCRdb re-called the 5' RACE reads through MiXCR, storing one row per CDR3 protein. The table includes about 1.5 million distinct CDR3 sequences, around two fifths detected once. Sequencing was carried out using blood. These TCRs come from a woman between 18 and 30 years old in good health.

A word on this clonotype: A much larger clone lies a single base off, so this may be a read error. The J gene is TRBJ1-2, the V gene TRBV28; 7 positions match TRBD1. The CDR3 runs to 13 residues. V trimming: 4 bases; J trimming: 4 bases; junction bases outside the gene matches: 3. CDR1 and CDR2 (germline): MDHEN, SYDVKM. CDR3 nucleotide sequence: TGTGCCAGCAGTTCCGGACAGGTCTATGGCTACACCTTC. Its translation: CASSSGQVYGYTF.

The chain is built from TRBV20-1 and TRBJ2-1, with 8 bases identical to TRBD2. The germline gives CDR1 DFQATT, CDR2 SNEGSKA (reference sequence). There are 15 residues in the CDR3. V dropped 0 bases and J dropped 8; count of bases not matched to a gene: 9. The CDR3 DNA follows: TGCAGTGCTAGAGATGGGCGGGGGGCTTGGGATGAGCAGTTCTTC. It translates to CSARDGRGAWDEQFF.

The V and J genes are TRBV7-6 and TRBJ1-4; D is ambiguous. Germline values: CDR1 SGHVS, CDR2 FNYEAQ. The CDR3 length is 14 residues. With 1 base removed from V and 2 bases from J, the gap between germline ends came to 5 bases. This CDR3 reads CASSLEETNEKLFF. The CDR3 DNA follows: TGTGCCAGCAGCTTAGAGGAGACTAATGAAAAACTGTTTTTT.

This clonotype was seen a handful of times. The V call is TRBV27, the J call TRBJ2-1, with D perhaps matching TRBD1 (6 bases). The V gene's germline CDR1 is MNHEY and CDR2 SMNVEV (reference sequence). Trimming shortened V by 5 bases and J by 10 bases, and 15 bases separated the two germline ends. This CDR3 comprises 13 residues. CDR3 region: CASSPQGFGEQFF. The DNA for the CDR3 is TGTGCCAGCAGTCCACAGGGTTTTGGGGAGCAGTTCTTC.

In its sample, this clonotype was seen a few times. The J gene is TRBJ2-5, the V gene TRBV15, with D perhaps matching TRBD1 (6 bases). Germline V CDR1 and CDR2: LNHNV, YYDKDF (reference sequence). V lost 1 base and J lost 4, with 16 bases in between. The CDR3 spans 16 residues. The CDR3 bases are TGTGCCACCAGCAGAGTCGAGGGGGTTGGTGTAGAGACCCAGTACTTC. Its protein product is CATSRVEGVGVETQYF. The variable domain in full, with the rest retrieved from reference TRBV15 and TRBJ2-5, is DAMVIQNPRYQVTQFGKPVTLSCSQTLNHNVMYWYQQKSSQAPKLLFHYYDKDFNNEADTPDNFQSRRPNTSFCFLDIRSPGLGDTAMYLCATSRVEGVGVETQYFGPGTRLLVL.

This clonotype has a handful of counts. The V call is TRBV18, the J call TRBJ1-1; D not resolved. CDR1 is KGHSH, CDR2 LQKENI, per germline. V was trimmed by 0 bases and J by 0 bases, leaving 8 bases between them. This CDR3 region has 15 residues. CDR3 sequence reads: CASSPPRSMNTEAFF. CDR3 bases: TGTGCCAGCTCACCACCCCGAAGTATGAACACTGAAGCTTTCTTT.

The chain has TRBV9 and TRBJ2-1; tentatively, D is TRBD1 (6 bases). The CDR3 runs 16 residues. Germline CDR1 is SGDLS and CDR2 is YYNGEE. Trimming took off 0 bases at V and 3 bases at J, with 13 bases between the two ends. CDR3 coding DNA: TGTGCCAGCAGCGTAGGGGACGGGACAAGCTACAATGAGCAGTTCTTC. Protein: CASSVGDGTSYNEQFF.

This clonotype was found a few times. The chain links TRBV7-6 to TRBJ2-7; 7 nucleotides line up with TRBD2. The CDR3 extends over 15 amino acids. After removal of 3 bases from V and 3 bases from J, the junction contained 8 bases not matched to a gene. From germline, CDR1 is SGHVS and CDR2 FNYEAQ. CDR3 DNA: TGTGCCAGCAGCTTTTTCAGCGGGAATAACTACGAGCAGTACTTC. Protein sequence: CASSFFSGNNYEQYF.

The chain carries TRBV7-9 and TRBJ2-3; D unclear. From germline, CDR1 is SEHNR and CDR2 FQNEAQ (reference sequence). Trimming shortened V by 5 bases and J by 0 bases, and 18 bases separated the two germline ends. CDR3 length: 17 residues. CDR3 nucleotide sequence: TGTGCCAGCAGCCGCCTGAAAACTGGAGCTAGCACAGATACGCAGTATTTT. Amino acids: CASSRLKTGASTDTQYF.

The chain links TRBV12-3 or TRBV12-4 to TRBJ1-1; TRBD1 matches at 9 bases. There are 20 residues in the CDR3. V lost 6 bases to trimming and J lost 4 bases; unmatched junction nucleotides: 24. The CDR3 reads CASRLSPTVSQGALGTEAFF. In DNA form, the CDR3 reads TGTGCCAGCAGACTTTCCCCGACCGTTTCACAGGGGGCCCTGGGCACTGAAGCTTTCTTT.

This clonotype was detected many times. A read error may produce the germline difference seen at one junction end. This chain joins TRBV5-1 and TRBJ2-3; D might be TRBD2 (5 bases). The CDR3 consists of 11 residues. The V gene's germline CDR1 is SGHRS and CDR2 YFSETQ. CDR3 loop: CASSTGDTQYF. In DNA form, the CDR3 reads TGTGCCAGCAGTACGGGGGATACGCAGTATTTT.

The chain employs TRBV7-9 and TRBJ1-2; 7 nucleotides align to TRBD1. The V gene's germline CDR1 is SEHNR and CDR2 FQNEAQ (reference sequence). The junction had 17 bases not matched to a gene; V was cut back by 4 bases and J by 3 bases. The CDR3 runs 18 residues. The DNA for the CDR3 is TGTGCCAGCAGCTCTCCGAGCCTCGACAGGGTGCTTGACTATGGCTACACCTTC. Residues: CASSSPSLDRVLDYGYTF.

Points on this clonotype: Mismatch with germline at one junction end may stem from a read error. The chain uses TRBV4-1 and TRBJ2-1; TRBD2 matches at 9 bases. Looked up from germline, CDR1 is MGHRA and CDR2 is YSYEKL. The CDR3 runs to 15 residues. Here the CDR3 reads CASCQDSGGHNEQFF. The CDR3 region has the DNA TGCGCCAGCTGCCAAGATAGCGGGGGTCACAATGAGCAGTTCTTC.

Regarding this clonotype: This may be a read error, as it is one base from a much larger clone. The V gene is TRBV14, the J gene TRBJ2-1; 11 bases are shared with TRBD2. The J call is uncertain, as TRBJ2-7 better fits the DNA end. Looked up from germline, CDR1 is SGHDN and CDR2 is FVKESK. This CDR3 has 14 amino acids. CDR3 loop: CASRLAGVYNEQYF. The CDR3 region has the DNA TGTGCCAGCAGACTAGCGGGAGTCTACAATGAGCAGTACTTC.

The genes are TRBV4-1 and TRBJ2-1, with 12 bases lining up with TRBD2. This CDR3 is built from 17 residues. From germline, CDR1 is MGHRA and CDR2 YSYEKL. Trimming at V came to 4 bases and at J to 4 bases, leaving 8 bases not matched to a gene. The CDR3 nucleotides are TGCGCCAGCAGCCGTAGACTAGCGGGAGCCGTTTACAATGAGCAGTTCTTC. Its translation is CASSRRLAGAVYNEQFF.

The rearrangement links TRBV20-1 to TRBJ1-5; D unresolved. CDR3 size: 13 residues. Germline CDR1 reads DFQATT; CDR2 reads SNEGSKA (reference sequence). V lost 1 base and J lost 5, with 9 bases in between. Here the CDR3 DNA reads TGCAGTGCTAGAGGACCCAGCGATCAGCCCCAGCATTTT. It translates to CSARGPSDQPQHF.

The chain has TRBV24-1 and TRBJ2-1, with TRBD2 matching over 8 bases. From germline, CDR1 is KGHDR and CDR2 SFDVKD. J was trimmed by 6 bases and V by 5 bases; bases with no gene match: 11. This CDR3 comprises 16 residues. The CDR3 is CATSADTAGVINEQFF. In DNA, the CDR3 is TGTGCCACCAGTGCCGACACAGCGGGAGTCATCAATGAGCAGTTCTTC.

This chain joins TRBV5-1 and TRBJ1-1; D unresolved. Germline V gene lookup returns CDR1 SGHRS and CDR2 YFSETQ. The CDR3 runs 13 residues. Trimming removed 1 base from V and 8 bases from J, with 12 bases in between. Here the CDR3 DNA reads TGCGCCAGCAGCTTGTTGGACGAACAAGAAGCTTTCTTT. Protein sequence: CASSLLDEQEAFF.